The 5 T cell receptor beta chains presented below share a single source sample, sequenced in a study of CD8 T cells in ankylosing spondylitis (dated by TCRdb to 2016 to 2017). Broad study findings and their caveats: A TCR beta motif made up of eight or nine highly homologous amino acid variants appeared to be characteristic of blood from ankylosing spondylitis patients.

What these receptors recognize is not known. The method behind the library was 5' RACE. The sample was run on an Illumina HiSeq 2500. Using fastp trimming at Q25 and MiXCR clonotype assembly, TCRdb reanalyzed the public sequencing data and kept in-frame beta chains. Each CDR3 protein gets just one entry, which takes the most common genes and DNA from the rows behind it. The sample includes more than 400,000 distinct CDR3 sequences, with less than 6% observed a single time. The ten largest clones add up to around 3.4% of the sample. The specimen was blood, either unsorted or a sorted T cell fraction (not recorded which). The source of these receptors is a male donor with ankylosing spondylitis.

This clonotype was seen many times. The genes are TRBV20-1 and TRBJ2-7; D uncertain. Germline CDR1 and CDR2: DFQATT and SNEGSKA (reference sequence). Trimming left V 0 bases short and J 5 bases short, with 14 bases between. The CDR3 extends over 14 amino acids. The CDR3 coding sequence is TGCAGTGCTAGAGATATGGGGTTTTCCCACGAGCAGTACTTC. Amino acids: CSARDMGFSHEQYF.

This clonotype was recorded many times. The rearrangement joins TRBV4-2 to TRBJ2-2; D may be TRBD2 (5 bases). V was shortened by 1 base and J by 1 base, with 10 bases between the two germline ends. Germline V gives CDR1 LGHNA, CDR2 YNFKEQ. The CDR3 loop spans 16 amino acids. Here the CDR3 reads CASSQVSGKNTGELFF. CDR3 nucleotide sequence: TGTGCCAGCAGCCAAGTCTCGGGGAAGAACACCGGGGAGCTGTTTTTT.

This clonotype was seen many times. This sequence joins TRBV7-9 and TRBJ1-1; TRBD1 might be the D (5 bases). The germline V gene encodes CDR1 SEHNR and CDR2 FQNEAQ (reference sequence). V lost 5 bases, J lost 4 bases, and 14 bases lay in between. This CDR3 spans 14 amino acids. This CDR3 is CASSPGGSGTEAFF. The CDR3 coding sequence is TGTGCCAGCAGCCCGGGGGGTTCGGGCACTGAAGCTTTCTTT.

This clonotype was seen a handful of times. The chain employs TRBV27 and TRBJ2-5, with 8 positions matching TRBD2. V lost 1 base and J lost 5; bases outside the gene matches: 15. This CDR3 region has 18 residues. The V gene's germline CDR1 is MNHEY and CDR2 SMNVEV (reference sequence). Here the CDR3 DNA reads TGTGCCAGCAGTTTATGGGGTCGGGGGGGCGCAGGGTCCGAGACCCAGTACTTC. Translated: CASSLWGRGGAGSETQYF.

This clonotype was detected ten times or more. The chain joins TRBV20-1 to TRBJ1-1, with unresolved D. Germline V gives CDR1 DFQATT, CDR2 SNEGSKA (reference sequence). This CDR3 spans 12 amino acids. Trimming left V 1 base short and J 8 bases short, with 11 bases between. The CDR3 loop reads CSARGVWVEAFF. The CDR3 bases are TGCAGTGCTAGAGGGGTCTGGGTCGAAGCTTTCTTT.